In this sample, the clone carrying this T cell receptor (beta chain) turned up many times. CDR1 and CDR2 from the germline V gene are MDHEN and SYDVKM. CDR3 length: 12 amino acids. V was cut by 5 bases and J by 3 bases, with 8 bases left in between. From the 5' RACE reads, TCRdb called clonotypes with MiXCR, one entry per CDR3 protein. Of 1.5 million to 2 million distinct CDR3 sequences listed, about 30% were seen once; the top ten hold roughly 0.3%. These data come from a study of identical twins. The chain recombines TRBV28 with TRBJ2-7; no firm D call. The clonotype was recovered from a newborn girl in good health. Sequenced: cord blood. CDR3 coding DNA: TGTGCCAGCAGTCCCACCATCTACGAGCAGTACTTC. Amino acid sequence: CASSPTIYEQYF.